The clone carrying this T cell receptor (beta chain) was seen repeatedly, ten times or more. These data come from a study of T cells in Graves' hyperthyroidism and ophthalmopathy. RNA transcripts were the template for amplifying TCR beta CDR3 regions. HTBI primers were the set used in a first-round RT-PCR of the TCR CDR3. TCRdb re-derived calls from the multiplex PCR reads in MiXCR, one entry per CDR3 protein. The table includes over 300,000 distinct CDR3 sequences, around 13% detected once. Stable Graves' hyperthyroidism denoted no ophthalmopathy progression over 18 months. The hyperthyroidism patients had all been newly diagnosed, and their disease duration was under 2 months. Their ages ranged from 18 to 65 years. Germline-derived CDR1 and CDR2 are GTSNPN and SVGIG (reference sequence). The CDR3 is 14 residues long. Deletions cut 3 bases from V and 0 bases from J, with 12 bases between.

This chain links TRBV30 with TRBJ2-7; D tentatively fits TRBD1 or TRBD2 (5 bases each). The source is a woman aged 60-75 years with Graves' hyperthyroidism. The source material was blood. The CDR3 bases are TGTGCCTGGAGCTACAGTGGGGGCTCCTACGAGCAGTACTTC. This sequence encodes CAWSYSGGSYEQYF.